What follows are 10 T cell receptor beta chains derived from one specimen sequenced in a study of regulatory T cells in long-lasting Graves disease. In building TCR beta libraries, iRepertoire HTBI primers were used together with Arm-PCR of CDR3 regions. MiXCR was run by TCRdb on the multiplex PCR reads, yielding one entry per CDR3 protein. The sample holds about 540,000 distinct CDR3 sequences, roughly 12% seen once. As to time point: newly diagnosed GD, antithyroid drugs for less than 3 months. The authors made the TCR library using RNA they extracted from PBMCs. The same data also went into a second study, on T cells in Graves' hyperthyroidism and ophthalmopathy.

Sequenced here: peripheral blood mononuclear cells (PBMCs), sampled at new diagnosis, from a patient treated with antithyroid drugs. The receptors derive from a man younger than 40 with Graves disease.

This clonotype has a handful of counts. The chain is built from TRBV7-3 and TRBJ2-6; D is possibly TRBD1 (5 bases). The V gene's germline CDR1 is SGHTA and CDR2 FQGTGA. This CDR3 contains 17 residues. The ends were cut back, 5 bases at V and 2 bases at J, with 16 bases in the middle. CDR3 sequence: CASSPSAGWAGANVLTF. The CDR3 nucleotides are TGTGCCAGCAGCCCAAGCGCAGGGTGGGCTGGGGCCAACGTCCTGACTTTC.

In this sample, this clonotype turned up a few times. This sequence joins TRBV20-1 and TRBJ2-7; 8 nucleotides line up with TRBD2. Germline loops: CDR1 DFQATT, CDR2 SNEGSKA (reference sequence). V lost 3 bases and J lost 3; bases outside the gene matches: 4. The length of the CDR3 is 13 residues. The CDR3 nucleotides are TGCAGTGCTAGTCCCGGGACTAGCTACGAGCAGTACTTC. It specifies CSASPGTSYEQYF.

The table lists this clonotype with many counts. The CDR3 DNA sequence: TGTGCCATCTCCCGCAGTACTAGCACAGATACGCAGTATTTT. It encodes CAISRSTSTDTQYF. V usage is TRBV10-3 and J usage is TRBJ2-3; D not resolved. V shed 8 bases and J shed 0 bases, with 12 bases lying between them. CDR1 and CDR2 (germline): ENHRY, SYGVKD. CDR3 length equals 14 residues.

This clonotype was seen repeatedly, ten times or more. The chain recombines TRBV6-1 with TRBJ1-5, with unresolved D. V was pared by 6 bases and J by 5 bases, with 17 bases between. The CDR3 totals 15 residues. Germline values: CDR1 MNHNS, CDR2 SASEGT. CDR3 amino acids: CASSLKPRGDQPQHF. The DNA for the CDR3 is TGTGCCAGCAGCTTAAAGCCCCGCGGCGATCAGCCCCAGCATTTT.

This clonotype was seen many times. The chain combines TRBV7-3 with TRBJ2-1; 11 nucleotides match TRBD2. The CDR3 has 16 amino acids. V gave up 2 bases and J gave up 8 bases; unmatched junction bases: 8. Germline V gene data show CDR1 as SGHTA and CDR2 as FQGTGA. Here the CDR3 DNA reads TGTGCCAGCAGCTTAGGACTAGCGGGCGGGGGGGATGAGCAGTTCTTC. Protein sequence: CASSLGLAGGGDEQFF.

CDR3: CASSQRGGEVSLNEQFF. The CDR3 DNA follows: TGTGCCAGCAGCCAGCGAGGGGGGGAGGTCTCCTTGAATGAGCAGTTCTTC. The V gene is TRBV7-9, the J gene TRBJ2-1; a weak D match, TRBD2 (7 bases). This CDR3 is 17 amino acids long. V dropped 5 bases and J dropped 7 bases, with 24 bases sitting between them. In germline, CDR1 is SEHNR, CDR2 FQNEAQ (reference sequence).

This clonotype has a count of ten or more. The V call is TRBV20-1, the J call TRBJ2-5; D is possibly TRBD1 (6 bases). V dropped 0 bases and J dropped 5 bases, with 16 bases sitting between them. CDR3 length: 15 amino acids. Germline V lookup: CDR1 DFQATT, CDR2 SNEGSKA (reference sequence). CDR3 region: CSAREQGHSVETQYF. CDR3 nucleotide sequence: TGCAGTGCTAGAGAACAGGGACATTCTGTCGAGACCCAGTACTTC.

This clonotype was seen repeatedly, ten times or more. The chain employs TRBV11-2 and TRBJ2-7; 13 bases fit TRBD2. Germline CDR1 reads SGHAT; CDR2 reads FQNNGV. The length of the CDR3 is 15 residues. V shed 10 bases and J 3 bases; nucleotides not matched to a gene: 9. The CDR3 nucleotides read TGTGCCACGAGTGGGACTAGCGGGACACACTACGAGCAGTACTTC. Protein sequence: CATSGTSGTHYEQYF.

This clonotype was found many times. The DNA of the CDR3 is TGCAGCGTTGTCCCAATGGTGGGTACTGAAGCTTTCTTT. Its translation: CSVVPMVGTEAFF. V is TRBV29-1 and J is TRBJ1-1; D gene unclear. V lost 4 bases, J lost 5 bases, and 14 bases lay in between. CDR3 length equals 13 residues. CDR1 and CDR2 (germline): SQVTM, ANQGSEA. Together with reference TRBV29-1 and TRBJ1-1, the CDR3 gives the full variable domain: SAVISQKPSRDICQRGTSLTIQCQVDSQVTMMFWYRQQPGQSLTLIATANQGSEATYESGFVIDKFPISRPNLTFSTLTVSNMSPEDSSIYLCSVVPMVGTEAFFGQGTRLTVV.

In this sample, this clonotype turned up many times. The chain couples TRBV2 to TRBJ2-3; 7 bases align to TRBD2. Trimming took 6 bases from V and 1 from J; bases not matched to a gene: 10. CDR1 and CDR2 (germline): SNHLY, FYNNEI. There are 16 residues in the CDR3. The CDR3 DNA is TGTGCCAGCAGGGTACCCAGCGGGGAAGGCACAGATACGCAGTATTTT. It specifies CASRVPSGEGTDTQYF.